This T cell receptor beta chain was captured by sequencing in a study of control samples from healthy donors and cancer patients. Sequencing used immunoSEQ multiplex PCR; TCRdb keeps in-frame clones, though not all of them. The sample has about 59,000 clones; roughly 90% are singletons. Trimming removed 4 bases at V and 5 bases at J, with 13 bases between. CDR1 is SGDLS and CDR2 is YYNGEE in the germline V gene. The CDR3 contains 14 residues. The material sequenced was PBMCs. The clonotype was recovered from a man aged 40-49 years with colorectal cancer. The chain joins TRBV9 to TRBJ2-1; D not certain. CDR3 bases: TGTGCCAGCAGCTTAGGATGGGCTGACAATGAGCAGTTCTTC. Translating it yields CASSLGWADNEQFF.